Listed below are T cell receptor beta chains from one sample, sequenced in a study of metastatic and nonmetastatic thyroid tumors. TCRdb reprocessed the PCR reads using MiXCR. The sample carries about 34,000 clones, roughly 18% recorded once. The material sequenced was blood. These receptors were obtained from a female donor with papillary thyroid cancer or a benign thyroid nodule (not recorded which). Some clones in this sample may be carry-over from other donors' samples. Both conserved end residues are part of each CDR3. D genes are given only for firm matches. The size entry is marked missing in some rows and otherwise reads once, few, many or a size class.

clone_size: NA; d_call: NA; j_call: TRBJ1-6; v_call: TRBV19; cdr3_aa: CAIHWNSPLHF; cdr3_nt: TGTGCCATCCACTGGAATTCACCCCTCCACTTT
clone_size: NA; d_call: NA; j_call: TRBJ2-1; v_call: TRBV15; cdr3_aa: CATSRGGPTVSHEQFF; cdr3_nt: TGTGCCACCAGCAGGGGGGGTCCCACGGTTTCCCATGAGCAGTTCTTC
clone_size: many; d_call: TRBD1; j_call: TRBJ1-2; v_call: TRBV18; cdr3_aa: CASSPRTGERGYTF; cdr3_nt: TGTGCCAGCTCACCACGGACAGGGGAGCGTGGCTACACCTTC
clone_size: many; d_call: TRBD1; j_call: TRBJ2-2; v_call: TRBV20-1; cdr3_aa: CSARDPTGTATGELFF; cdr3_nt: TGCAGTGCTAGAGATCCCACCGGGACAGCCACCGGGGAGCTGTTTTTT
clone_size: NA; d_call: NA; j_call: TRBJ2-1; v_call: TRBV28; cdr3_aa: CASSYGTPSYNEQFF; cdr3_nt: TGTGCCAGCAGTTACGGGACTCCCAGTTACAATGAGCAGTTCTTC
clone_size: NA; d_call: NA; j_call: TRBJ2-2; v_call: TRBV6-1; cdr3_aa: CASSGPGRVNTGELFF; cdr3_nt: TGTGCCAGCAGTGGGCCGGGACGCGTGAACACTGGTGAGCTGTTTTTT
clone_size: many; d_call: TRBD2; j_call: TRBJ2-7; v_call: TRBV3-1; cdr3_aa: CASSPSGTAGEQYF; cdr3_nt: TGTGCCAGCAGCCCCAGCGGGACGGCTGGCGAGCAGTACTTC
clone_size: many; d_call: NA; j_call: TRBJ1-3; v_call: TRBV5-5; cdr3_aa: CASSATGPGNTIYF; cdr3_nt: TGTGCCAGCAGCGCGACAGGCCCTGGAAACACCATATATTTT
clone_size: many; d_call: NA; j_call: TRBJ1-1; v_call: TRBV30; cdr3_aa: CAWSPLRDMNTEAFF; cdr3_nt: TGTGCCTGGAGTCCCCTAAGAGACATGAACACTGAAGCTTTCTTT
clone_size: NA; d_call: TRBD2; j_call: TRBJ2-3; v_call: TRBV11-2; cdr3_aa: CASSFSPLGAGATDTQYF; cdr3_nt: TGTGCCAGCAGCTTCTCCCCCTTGGGAGCGGGAGCCACAGATACGCAGTATTTT
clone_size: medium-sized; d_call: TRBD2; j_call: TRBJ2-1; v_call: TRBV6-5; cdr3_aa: CASSPTQLAGGPNEQFF; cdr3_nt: TGTGCCAGCAGCCCTACCCAACTAGCGGGAGGGCCTAATGAGCAGTTCTTC
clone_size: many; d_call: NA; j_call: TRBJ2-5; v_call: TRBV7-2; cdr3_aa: CASSSWAGSIETQYF; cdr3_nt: TGTGCCAGCAGCTCCTGGGCGGGATCCATAGAGACCCAGTACTTC
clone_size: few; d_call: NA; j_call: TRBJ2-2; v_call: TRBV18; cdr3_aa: CASSPGQMNTGELFF; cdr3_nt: TGTGCCAGCTCACCGGGGCAGATGAACACCGGGGAGCTGTTTTTT
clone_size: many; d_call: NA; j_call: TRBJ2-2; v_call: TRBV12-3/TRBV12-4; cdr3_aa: CASSPDILRELFF; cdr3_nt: TGTGCCAGCAGTCCCGACATTCTCCGGGAGCTGTTTTTT
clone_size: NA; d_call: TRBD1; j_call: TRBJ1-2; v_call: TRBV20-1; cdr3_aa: CSARFQGEDVYTF; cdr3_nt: TGCAGTGCTAGATTTCAGGGGGAGGATGTCTACACCTTC
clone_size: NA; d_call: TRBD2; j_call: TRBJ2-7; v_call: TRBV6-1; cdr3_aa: CASSDVAGVSYEQYF; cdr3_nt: TGTGCCAGCAGTGATGTAGCGGGAGTGTCCTACGAGCAGTACTTC
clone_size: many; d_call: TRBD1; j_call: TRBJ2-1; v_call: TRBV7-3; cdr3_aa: CASSLRVGTGNRNEQFF; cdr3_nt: TGTGCCAGCAGCTTAAGAGTCGGGACAGGGAATCGGAATGAGCAGTTCTTC
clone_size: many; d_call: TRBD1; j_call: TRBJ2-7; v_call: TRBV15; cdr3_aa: CATSRDRGSSYEQYF; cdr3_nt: TGTGCCACCAGCAGAGACAGGGGGAGCTCCTACGAGCAGTACTTC
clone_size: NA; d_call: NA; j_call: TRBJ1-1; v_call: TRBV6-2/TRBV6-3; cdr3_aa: CASTIRETGVFVTEAFF; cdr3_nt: TGTGCCAGCACAATACGGGAAACGGGGGTATTCGTCACTGAAGCTTTCTTT
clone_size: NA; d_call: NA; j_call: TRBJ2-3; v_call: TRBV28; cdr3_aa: CALARTSTYTQYF; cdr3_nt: TGTGCGTTGGCTAGAACTAGCACATATACGCAGTATTTT
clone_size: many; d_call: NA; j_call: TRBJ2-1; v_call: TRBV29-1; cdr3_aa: CSVGPGVNEQFF; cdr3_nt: TGCAGCGTTGGTCCGGGAGTCAATGAGCAGTTCTTC
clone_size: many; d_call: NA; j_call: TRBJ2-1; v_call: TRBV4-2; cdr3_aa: CASSQDLRGTYNEQFF; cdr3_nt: TGTGCCAGCAGCCAAGATCTTCGCGGGACCTACAATGAGCAGTTCTTC
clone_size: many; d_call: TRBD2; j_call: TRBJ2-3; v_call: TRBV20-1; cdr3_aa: CSARDNSREGRSQYF; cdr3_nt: TGCAGTGCTAGAGATAACTCGCGGGAGGGCCGATCGCAGTATTTT
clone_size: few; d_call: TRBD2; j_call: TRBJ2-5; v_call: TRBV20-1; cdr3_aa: CSARSGTSSYNGQLF; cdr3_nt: TGCAGTGCTAGAAGTGGGACTAGCTCTTACAATGGGCAGCTCTTC
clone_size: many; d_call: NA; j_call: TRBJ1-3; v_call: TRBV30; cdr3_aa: CAWSARDIGNTIYF; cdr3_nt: TGTGCCTGGAGTGCTCGGGACATCGGAAACACCATATATTTT
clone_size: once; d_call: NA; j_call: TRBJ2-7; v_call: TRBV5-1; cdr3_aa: CASSLAGTRDWGVYEQYF; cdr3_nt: TGCGCCAGCAGCTTGGCAGGGACACGGGATTGGGGGGTCTACGAGCAGTACTTC
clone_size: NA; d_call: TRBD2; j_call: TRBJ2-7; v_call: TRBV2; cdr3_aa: CASSEAGSRGARSQTEQYF; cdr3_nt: TGTGCCAGCAGTGAAGCCGGGTCGCGGGGGGCCAGGTCCCAGACCGAGCAGTACTTC
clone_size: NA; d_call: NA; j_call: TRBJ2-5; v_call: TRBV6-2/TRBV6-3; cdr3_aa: CASSPRPYQETQYF; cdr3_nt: TGTGCCAGCAGCCCCAGGCCGTATCAAGAGACCCAGTACTTC
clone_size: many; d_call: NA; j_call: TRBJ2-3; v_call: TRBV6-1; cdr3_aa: CASSSDLWADTQYF; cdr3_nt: TGTGCCAGCAGTTCGGACCTCTGGGCCGATACGCAGTATTTT
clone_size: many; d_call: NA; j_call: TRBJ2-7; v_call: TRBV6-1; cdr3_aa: CASSSIGRQKEQYF; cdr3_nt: TGTGCCAGCAGTTCGATCGGCCGCCAGAAAGAGCAGTACTTC
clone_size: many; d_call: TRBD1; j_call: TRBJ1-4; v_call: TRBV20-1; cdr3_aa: CSARDLAAGGTGNEKLFF; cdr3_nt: TGCAGTGCTAGAGATCTAGCCGCCGGAGGGACAGGGAATGAAAAACTGTTTTTT
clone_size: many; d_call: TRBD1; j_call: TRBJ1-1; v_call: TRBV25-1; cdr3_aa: CASSLQGESTEAFF; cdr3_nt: TGTGCCAGCAGTCTACAGGGGGAGAGCACTGAAGCTTTCTTT
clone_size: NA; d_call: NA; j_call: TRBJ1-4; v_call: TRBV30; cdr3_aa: CAWNTRGPIEKLFF; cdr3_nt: TGTGCCTGGAATACCAGGGGACCTATTGAAAAACTGTTTTTT
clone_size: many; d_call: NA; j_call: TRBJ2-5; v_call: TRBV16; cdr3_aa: CASSQIRPVGETQYF; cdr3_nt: TGTGCCAGCAGCCAAATCCGCCCAGTCGGGGAGACCCAGTACTTC
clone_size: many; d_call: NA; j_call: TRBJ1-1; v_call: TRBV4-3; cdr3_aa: CASSQRPGPEAFF; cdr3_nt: TGCGCCAGCAGCCAGCGACCGGGACCTGAAGCTTTCTTT
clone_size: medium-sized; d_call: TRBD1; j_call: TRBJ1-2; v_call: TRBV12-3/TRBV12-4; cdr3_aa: CASSPTTGGFGYTF; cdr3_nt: TGTGCCAGCAGCCCAACGACAGGGGGGTTTGGCTACACCTTC
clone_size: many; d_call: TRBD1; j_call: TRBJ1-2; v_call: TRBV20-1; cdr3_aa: CSARPGGPNGYTF; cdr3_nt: TGCAGTGCTAGACCAGGGGGGCCCAATGGCTACACCTTC
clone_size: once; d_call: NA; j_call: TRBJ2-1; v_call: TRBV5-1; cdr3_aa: CASSSQAPPLYNEQFF; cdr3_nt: TGCGCCAGCAGCTCACAAGCCCCACCCCTCTACAATGAGCAGTTCTTC
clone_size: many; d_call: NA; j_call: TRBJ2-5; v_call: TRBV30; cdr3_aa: CAWNQNLQETQYF; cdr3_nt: TGTGCCTGGAACCAGAACCTCCAAGAGACCCAGTACTTC
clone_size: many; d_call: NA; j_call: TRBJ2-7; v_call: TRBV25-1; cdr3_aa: CASSDNYEQYF; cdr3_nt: TGTGCCAGCAGTGACAACTACGAGCAGTACTTC
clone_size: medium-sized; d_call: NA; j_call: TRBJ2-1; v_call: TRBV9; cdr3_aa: CASNQGTRNNEQFF; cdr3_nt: TGTGCCAGCAATCAAGGGACACGTAACAATGAGCAGTTCTTC
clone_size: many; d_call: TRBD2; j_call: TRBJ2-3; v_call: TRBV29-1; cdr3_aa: CSVGWSSGRGTDTQYF; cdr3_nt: TGCAGCGTTGGGTGGAGTAGCGGGAGGGGGACAGATACGCAGTATTTT
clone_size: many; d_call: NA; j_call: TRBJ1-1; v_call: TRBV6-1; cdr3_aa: CAGGSTEAFF; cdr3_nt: TGTGCCGGGGGGAGCACTGAAGCTTTCTTT
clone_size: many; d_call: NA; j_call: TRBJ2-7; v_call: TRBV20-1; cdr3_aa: CSARTGFSYEQYF; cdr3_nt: TGCAGTGCTAGAACGGGCTTCTCCTACGAGCAGTACTTC
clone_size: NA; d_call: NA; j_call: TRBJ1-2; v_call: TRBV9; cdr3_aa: CASSVDGRAGIGYTF; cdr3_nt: TGTGCCAGCAGCGTAGATGGCCGTGCCGGGATTGGCTACACCTTC